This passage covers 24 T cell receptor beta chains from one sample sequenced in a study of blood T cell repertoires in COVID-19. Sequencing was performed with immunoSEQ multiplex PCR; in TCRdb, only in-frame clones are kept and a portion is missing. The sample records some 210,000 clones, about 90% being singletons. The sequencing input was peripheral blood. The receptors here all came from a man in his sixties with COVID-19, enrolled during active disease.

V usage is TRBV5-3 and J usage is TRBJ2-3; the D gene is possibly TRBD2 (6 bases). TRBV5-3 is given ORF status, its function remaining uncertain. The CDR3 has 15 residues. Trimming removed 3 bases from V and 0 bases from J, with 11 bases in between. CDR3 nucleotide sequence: TGTGCCAGAAGCTCGAAAGGAGGGAGCACAGATACGCAGTATTTT. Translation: CARSSKGGSTDTQYF.

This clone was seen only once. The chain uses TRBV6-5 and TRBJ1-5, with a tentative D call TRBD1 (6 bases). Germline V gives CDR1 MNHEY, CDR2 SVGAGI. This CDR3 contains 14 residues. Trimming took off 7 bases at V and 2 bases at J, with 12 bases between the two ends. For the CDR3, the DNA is TGTGCCAGCATATCTAACAGGGGCAATCAGCCCCAGCATTTT. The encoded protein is CASISNRGNQPQHF.

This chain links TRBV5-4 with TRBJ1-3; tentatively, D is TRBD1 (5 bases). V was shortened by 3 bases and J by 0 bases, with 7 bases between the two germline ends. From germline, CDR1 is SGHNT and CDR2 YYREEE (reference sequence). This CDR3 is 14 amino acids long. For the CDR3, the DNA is TGTGCCAGCAGCTCAGGGTACTCTGGAAACACCATATATTTT. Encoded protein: CASSSGYSGNTIYF.

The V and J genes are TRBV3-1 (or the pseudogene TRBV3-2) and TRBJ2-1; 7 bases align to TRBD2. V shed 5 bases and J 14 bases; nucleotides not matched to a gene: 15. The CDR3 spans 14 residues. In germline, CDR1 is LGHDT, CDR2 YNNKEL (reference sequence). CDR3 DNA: TGTGCCAGCAGCTATGGAGGGCGGGAGTGGGTAAAGTTCTTC. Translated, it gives CASSYGGREWVKFF.

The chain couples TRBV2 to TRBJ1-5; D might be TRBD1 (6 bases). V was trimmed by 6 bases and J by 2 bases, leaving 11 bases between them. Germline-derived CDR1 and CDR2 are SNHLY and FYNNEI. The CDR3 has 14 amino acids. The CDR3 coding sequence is TGTGCCAGCAGCCCCTACAGGGGCAATCAGCCCCAGCATTTT. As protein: CASSPYRGNQPQHF.

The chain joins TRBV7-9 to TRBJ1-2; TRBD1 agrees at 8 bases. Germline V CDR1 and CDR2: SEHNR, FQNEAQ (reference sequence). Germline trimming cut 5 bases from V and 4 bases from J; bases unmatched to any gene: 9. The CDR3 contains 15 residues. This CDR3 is CASSLDGQGTYGYTF. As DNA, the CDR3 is TGTGCCAGCAGCCTTGATGGACAGGGTACCTATGGCTACACCTTC.

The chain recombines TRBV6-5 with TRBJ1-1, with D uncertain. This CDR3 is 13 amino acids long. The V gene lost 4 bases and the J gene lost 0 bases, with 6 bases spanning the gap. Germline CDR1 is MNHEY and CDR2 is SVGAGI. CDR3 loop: CASSSYLNTEAFF. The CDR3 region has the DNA TGTGCCAGCAGTTCCTATCTGAACACTGAAGCTTTCTTT.

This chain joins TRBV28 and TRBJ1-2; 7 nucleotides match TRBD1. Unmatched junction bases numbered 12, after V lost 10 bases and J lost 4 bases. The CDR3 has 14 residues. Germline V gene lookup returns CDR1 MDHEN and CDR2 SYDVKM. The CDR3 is CATNRDSLGYGYTF. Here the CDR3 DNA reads TGTGCCACCAACCGGGACAGCCTAGGCTATGGCTACACCTTC.

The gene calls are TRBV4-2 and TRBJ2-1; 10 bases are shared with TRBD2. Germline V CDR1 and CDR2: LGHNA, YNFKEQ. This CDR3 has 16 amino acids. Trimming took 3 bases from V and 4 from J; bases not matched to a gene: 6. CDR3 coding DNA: TGTGCCAGCAGCCATGCAGGGACTAGCGCATACAATGAGCAGTTCTTC. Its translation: CASSHAGTSAYNEQFF.

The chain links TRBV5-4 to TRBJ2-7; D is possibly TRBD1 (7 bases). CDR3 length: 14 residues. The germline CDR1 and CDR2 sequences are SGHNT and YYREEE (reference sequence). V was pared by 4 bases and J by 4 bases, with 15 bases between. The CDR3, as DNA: TGTGCCAGCAGCGGCGGGACAGCGATTTACGAGCAGTACTTC. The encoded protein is CASSGGTAIYEQYF.

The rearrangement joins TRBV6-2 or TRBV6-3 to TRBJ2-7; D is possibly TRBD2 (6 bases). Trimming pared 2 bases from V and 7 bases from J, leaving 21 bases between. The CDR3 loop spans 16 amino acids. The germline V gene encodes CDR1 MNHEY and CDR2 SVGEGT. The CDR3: CASSYGQRGSLREQYF. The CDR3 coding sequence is TGTGCCAGCAGTTACGGGCAACGGGGGAGCCTTCGAGAGCAGTACTTC.

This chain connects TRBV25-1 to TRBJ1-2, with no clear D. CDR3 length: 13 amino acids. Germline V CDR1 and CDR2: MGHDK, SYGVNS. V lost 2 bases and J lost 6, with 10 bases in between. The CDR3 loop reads CASSENVADGYTF. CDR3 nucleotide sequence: TGTGCCAGCAGTGAAAATGTGGCAGATGGCTACACCTTC.

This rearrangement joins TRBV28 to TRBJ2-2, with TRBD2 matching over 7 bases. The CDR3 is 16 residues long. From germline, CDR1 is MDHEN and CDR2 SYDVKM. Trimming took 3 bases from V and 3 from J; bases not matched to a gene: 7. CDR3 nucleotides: TGTGCCAGCAGTTTCCCAGGACTAGTACACACCGGGGAGCTGTTTTTT. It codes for CASSFPGLVHTGELFF.

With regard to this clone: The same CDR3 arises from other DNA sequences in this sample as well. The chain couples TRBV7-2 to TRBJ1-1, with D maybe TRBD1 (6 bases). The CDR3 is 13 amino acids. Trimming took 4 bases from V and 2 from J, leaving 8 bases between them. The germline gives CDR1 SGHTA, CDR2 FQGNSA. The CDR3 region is CASSSDRNTEAFF. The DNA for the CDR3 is TGTGCCAGCAGCTCGGACAGAAACACTGAAGCTTTCTTT.

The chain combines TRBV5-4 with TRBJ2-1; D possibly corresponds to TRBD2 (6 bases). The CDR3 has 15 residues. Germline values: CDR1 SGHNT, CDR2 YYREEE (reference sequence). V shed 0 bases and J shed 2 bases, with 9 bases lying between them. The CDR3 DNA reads TGTGCCAGCAGCTTGGGACTAGACACCTACAATGAGCAGTTCTTC. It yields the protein CASSLGLDTYNEQFF.

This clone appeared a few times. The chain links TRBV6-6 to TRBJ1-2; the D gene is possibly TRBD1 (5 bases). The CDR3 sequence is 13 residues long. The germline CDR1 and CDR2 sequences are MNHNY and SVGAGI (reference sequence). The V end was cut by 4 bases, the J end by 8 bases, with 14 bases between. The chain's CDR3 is CASSSSGGKGYTF. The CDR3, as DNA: TGTGCCAGCAGTTCCTCGGGGGGAAAAGGCTACACCTTC.

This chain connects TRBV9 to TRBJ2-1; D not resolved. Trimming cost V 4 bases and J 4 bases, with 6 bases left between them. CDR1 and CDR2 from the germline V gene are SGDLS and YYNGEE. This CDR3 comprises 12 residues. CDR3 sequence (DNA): TGTGCCAGCAGCCCCAATTACAATGAGCAGTTCTTC. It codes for CASSPNYNEQFF. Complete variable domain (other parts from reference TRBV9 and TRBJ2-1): DSGVTQTPKHLITATGQRVTLRCSPRSGDLSVYWYQQSLDQGLQFLIQYYNGEERAKGNILERFSAQQFPDLHSELNLSSLELGDSALYFCASSPNYNEQFFGPGTRLTVL.

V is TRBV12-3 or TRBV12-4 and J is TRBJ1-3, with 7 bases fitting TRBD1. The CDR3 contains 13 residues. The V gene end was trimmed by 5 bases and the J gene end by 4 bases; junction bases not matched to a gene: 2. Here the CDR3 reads CASSQTGGNTIYF. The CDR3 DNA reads TGTGCCAGCAGTCAGACAGGGGGAAACACCATATATTTT.

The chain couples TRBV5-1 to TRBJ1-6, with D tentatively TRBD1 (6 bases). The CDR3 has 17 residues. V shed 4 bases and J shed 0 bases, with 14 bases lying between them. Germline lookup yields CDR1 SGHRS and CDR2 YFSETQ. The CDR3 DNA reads TGCGCCAGCAGCGGAGGAGACAGGAACTCCTATAATTCACCCCTCCACTTT. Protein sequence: CASSGGDRNSYNSPLHF.

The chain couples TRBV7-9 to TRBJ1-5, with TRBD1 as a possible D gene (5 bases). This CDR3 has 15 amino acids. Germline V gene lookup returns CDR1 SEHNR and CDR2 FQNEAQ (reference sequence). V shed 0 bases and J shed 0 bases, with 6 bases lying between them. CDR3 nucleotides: TGTGCCAGCAGCTTAGCTCAGGGTAGCAATCAGCCCCAGCATTTT. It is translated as CASSLAQGSNQPQHF.

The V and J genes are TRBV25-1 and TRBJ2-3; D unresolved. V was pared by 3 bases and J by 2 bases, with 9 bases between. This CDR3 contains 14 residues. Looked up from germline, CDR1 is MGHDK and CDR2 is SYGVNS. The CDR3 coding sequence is TGTGCCAGCAGTGAGCACTATCTCACAGATACGCAGTATTTT. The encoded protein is CASSEHYLTDTQYF. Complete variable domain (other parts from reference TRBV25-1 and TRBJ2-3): EADIYQTPRYLVIGTGKKITLECSQTMGHDKMYWYQQDPGMELHLIHYSYGVNSTEKGDLSSESTVSRIRTEHFPLTLESARPSHTSQYLCASSEHYLTDTQYFGPGTRLTVL.

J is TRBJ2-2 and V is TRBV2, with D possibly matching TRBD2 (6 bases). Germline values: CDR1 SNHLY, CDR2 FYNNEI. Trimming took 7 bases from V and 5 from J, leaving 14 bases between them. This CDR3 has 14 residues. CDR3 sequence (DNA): TGTGCCAGCATGTGGGCCGGGGGAACCGGGGAGCTGTTTTTT. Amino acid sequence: CASMWAGGTGELFF.

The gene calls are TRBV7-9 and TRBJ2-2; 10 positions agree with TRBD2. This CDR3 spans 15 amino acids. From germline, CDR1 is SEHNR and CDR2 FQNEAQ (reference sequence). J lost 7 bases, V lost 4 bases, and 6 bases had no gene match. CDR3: CASSSGLAKIGELFF. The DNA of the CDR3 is TGTGCCAGCAGCTCGGGACTAGCGAAGATCGGGGAGCTGTTTTTT. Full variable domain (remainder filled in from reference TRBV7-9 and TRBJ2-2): DTGVSQNPRHKITKRGQNVTFRCDPISEHNRLYWYRQTLGQGPEFLTYFQNEAQLEKSRLLSDRFSAERPKGSFSTLEIQRTEQGDSAMYLCASSSGLAKIGELFFGEGSRLTVL.

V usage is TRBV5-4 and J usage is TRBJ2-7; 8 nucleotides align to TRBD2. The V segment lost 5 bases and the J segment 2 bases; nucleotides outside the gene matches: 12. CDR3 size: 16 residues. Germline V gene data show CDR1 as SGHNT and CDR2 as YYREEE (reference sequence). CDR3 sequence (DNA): TGTGCCAGCAGTCTCCCGGGTGCGGGGGGTCCCTACGAGCAGTACTTC. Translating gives CASSLPGAGGPYEQYF. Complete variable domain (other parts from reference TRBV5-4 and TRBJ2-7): ETGVTQSPTHLIKTRGQQVTLRCSSQSGHNTVSWYQQALGQGPQFIFQYYREEENGRGNFPPRFSGLQFPNYSSELNVNALELDDSALYLCASSLPGAGGPYEQYFGPGTRLTVT.